This passage covers 27 T cell receptor beta chains from one sample sequenced in a study of blood T cell repertoires in COVID-19. Here immunoSEQ multiplex PCR was the method, and the copy in TCRdb shows in-frame clones only, minus some. The data show around 100,000 clones, around 84% seen once. The sequenced sample consisted of peripheral blood. These receptors were obtained from a human donor in a cohort sampled during active COVID-19.

The chain has TRBV9 and TRBJ2-3; tentatively, D is TRBD2 (7 bases). The CDR3 has 16 amino acids. Trimming removed 0 bases from V and 5 bases from J, with 16 bases in between. CDR1 and CDR2 (germline): SGDLS, YYNGEE. The CDR3 loop reads CASSVEVGGPVDTQYF. The CDR3 nucleotides read TGTGCCAGCAGCGTAGAAGTGGGGGGGCCTGTAGATACGCAGTATTTT.

The chain couples TRBV27 to TRBJ2-1; D may be TRBD1 (6 bases). Germline V lookup: CDR1 MNHEY, CDR2 SMNVEV (reference sequence). The CDR3 is 11 amino acids. Trimming left V 3 bases short and J 15 bases short, with 12 bases between. The CDR3 DNA sequence: TGTGCCAGCAGTTTTCGGGACAAGCCGTTCTTC. Residues: CASSFRDKPFF.

This rearrangement joins TRBV5-1 to TRBJ1-3; D is perhaps TRBD1 (5 bases). Germline CDR1 reads SGHRS; CDR2 reads YFSETQ. Trimming took off 2 bases at V and 0 bases at J, with 15 bases between the two ends. CDR3 length equals 17 residues. The CDR3 loop is CASSLGGGLASGNTIYF. The CDR3, as DNA: TGCGCCAGCAGCTTAGGCGGGGGACTGGCCTCTGGAAACACCATATATTTT.

V gene TRBV7-2 combines with J gene TRBJ2-4; a possible D gene is TRBD1 (5 bases). This CDR3 has 15 residues. V was cut by 9 bases and J by 7 bases, with 22 bases left in between. The germline CDR1 and CDR2 sequences are SGHTA and FQGNSA. The CDR3 reads CASRQSPVIPNIQYF. Written as DNA, the CDR3 is TGTGCCAGTCGACAGTCACCAGTTATTCCTAACATTCAGTACTTC.

The V and J genes are TRBV5-6 and TRBJ1-6; no reliable D call. From germline, CDR1 is SGHDT and CDR2 YYEEEE. The V gene lost 0 bases and the J gene lost 9 bases, with 10 bases spanning the gap. The CDR3 has 14 residues. Here the CDR3 reads CASSLAGMASPLHF. DNA for the CDR3: TGTGCCAGCAGCTTGGCCGGGATGGCTTCACCCCTCCACTTT.

The rearrangement joins TRBV2 to TRBJ1-5; TRBD1 matches 9 bases. V was clipped by 5 bases and J by 4 bases; unmatched bases: 3. The CDR3 extends over 14 amino acids. The germline V gene has CDR1 SNHLY and CDR2 FYNNEI. CDR3 bases: TGTGCCAGCAGTTTGGACAGGGGAAATCAGCCCCAGCATTTT. This gives the protein CASSLDRGNQPQHF.

The V and J genes are TRBV6-1 and TRBJ1-5, with 9 positions matching TRBD1. The CDR3 spans 15 residues. V lost 6 bases, J lost 6 bases, and 9 bases stayed unmatched. From germline, CDR1 is MNHNS and CDR2 SASEGT. The CDR3 protein is CASSTWTGDGQPQHF. The DNA for the CDR3 is TGTGCCAGCAGCACCTGGACAGGGGACGGTCAGCCCCAGCATTTT.

The chain employs TRBV12-5 and TRBJ2-3, with a possible D match to TRBD2 (5 bases). The V end was cut by 2 bases, the J end by 0 bases, with 9 bases between. The CDR3 consists of 15 residues. Per germline, CDR1 LGHNT and CDR2 FRNRAP. As DNA, the CDR3 is TGTGCTAGTGGTTTGAGGCCGGGAAGCACAGATACGCAGTATTTT. It is translated as CASGLRPGSTDTQYF.

The rearrangement links TRBV12-5 to TRBJ1-1; D gene uncertain. The CDR3 loop spans 15 amino acids. CDR1 and CDR2 (germline): LGHNT, FRNRAP. The germline V and J ends were trimmed by 7 bases and 3 bases, with 18 bases remaining between them. CDR3 sequence: CASALYPGGYTEAFF. The CDR3 DNA reads as TGTGCTAGTGCCTTGTACCCGGGTGGTTACACTGAAGCTTTCTTT. The full variable domain, in which reference TRBV12-5 and TRBJ1-1 provide the parts outside the CDR3, is DARVTQTPRHKVTEMGQEVTMRCQPILGHNTVFWYRQTMMQGLELLAYFRNRAPLDDSGMPKDRFSAEMPDATLATLKIQPSEPRDSAVYFCASALYPGGYTEAFFGQGTRLTVV.

The chain uses TRBV18 and TRBJ1-3; no firm D call. The CDR3 is 16 residues long. Trimming took off 5 bases at V and 0 bases at J, with 14 bases between the two ends. Germline-derived CDR1 and CDR2 are KGHSH and LQKENI. This chain's CDR3 is CASSTARARSGNTIYF. The CDR3 coding sequence is TGTGCCAGCTCAACCGCGCGGGCCCGCTCTGGAAACACCATATATTTT.

This clone has just one count. The chain is built from TRBV6-6 and TRBJ2-7; 7 positions agree with TRBD1. This CDR3 has 15 amino acids. Per germline, CDR1 MNHNY and CDR2 SVGAGI (reference sequence). V dropped 5 bases and J dropped 1; count of bases not matched to a gene: 8. The CDR3 coding sequence is TGTGCCAGCAGTCCCCGGGACAGCCCTTCCTACGAGCAGTACTTC. Residues: CASSPRDSPSYEQYF.

The chain carries TRBV6-1 and TRBJ1-5, with D hard to call. Per the germline V gene, CDR1 is MNHNS and CDR2 is SASEGT. Trimming left V 1 base short and J 3 bases short, with 4 bases between. The CDR3 covers 13 residues. The CDR3 coding sequence is TGTGCCAGCAGTGAAGGGGCCAATCAGCCCCAGCATTTT. Translation gives CASSEGANQPQHF.

The chain joins TRBV5-1 to TRBJ1-2, with D unclear. Germline CDR1 and CDR2: SGHRS and YFSETQ. Deletions cut 0 bases from V and 0 bases from J, with 12 bases between. This CDR3 has 16 residues. The CDR3 protein is CASSLATTTTNYGYTF. The CDR3 DNA reads as TGCGCCAGCAGCTTGGCCACCACGACAACTAACTATGGCTACACCTTC.

This clone was seen more than once but under ten times. The genes are TRBV11-2 and TRBJ1-5, with D perhaps TRBD1 (6 bases). The germline gives CDR1 SGHAT, CDR2 FQNNGV. V was clipped by 4 bases and J by 6 bases, with 16 bases between them. The CDR3 loop spans 15 amino acids. This CDR3 is CASSSVQGPSQPQHF. The CDR3 region has the DNA TGTGCCAGCAGCTCAGTACAGGGCCCTAGTCAGCCCCAGCATTTT.

The genes are TRBV2 and TRBJ2-1; 15 bases match TRBD2. The CDR3 has 16 amino acids. J was trimmed by 7 bases and V by 6 bases; bases with no gene match: 7. Germline values: CDR1 SNHLY, CDR2 FYNNEI. DNA for the CDR3: TGTGCCAGCAGGGGGACTAGCGGGGGGCCGGGGAATGAGCAGTTCTTC. This translates into CASRGTSGGPGNEQFF.

This chain uses TRBV11-2 with TRBJ2-1, with D perhaps TRBD1 (6 bases). The CDR3 sequence is 14 residues long. From germline, CDR1 is SGHAT and CDR2 FQNNGV. V was shortened by 3 bases and J by 2 bases, with 8 bases between the two germline ends. The CDR3 DNA is TGTGCCAGCAGCTTGGACAGTGCCTACAATGAGCAGTTCTTC. Translated: CASSLDSAYNEQFF. The full variable domain, completed using reference TRBV11-2 and TRBJ2-1, is EAGVAQSPRYKIIEKRQSVAFWCNPISGHATLYWYQQILGQGPKLLIQFQNNGVVDDSQLPKDRFSAERLKGVDSTLKIQPAKLEDSAVYLCASSLDSAYNEQFFGPGTRLTVL.

This clone was picked up one time. V is TRBV7-9 and J is TRBJ2-5; D might be TRBD1 (6 bases). V was trimmed by 5 bases and J by 1 base, leaving 8 bases between them. The CDR3 consists of 13 residues. Germline assignment: CDR1 SEHNR and CDR2 FQNEAQ (reference sequence). CDR3 amino acids: CASSRDTQETQYF. DNA of the CDR3: TGTGCCAGCAGCCGGGACACCCAAGAGACCCAGTACTTC. Looking up the rest from reference TRBV7-9 and TRBJ2-5 gives the full variable domain: DTGVSQNPRHKITKRGQNVTFRCDPISEHNRLYWYRQTLGQGPEFLTYFQNEAQLEKSRLLSDRFSAERPKGSFSTLEIQRTEQGDSAMYLCASSRDTQETQYFGPGTRLLVL.

This clone appeared a few times. The rearrangement links TRBV12-3 or TRBV12-4 to TRBJ1-2; D might be TRBD1 (6 bases). This CDR3 has 13 residues. Trimming took off 6 bases at V and 3 bases at J, with 11 bases between the two ends. The CDR3 loop reads CASRVGQHYGYTF. The CDR3 DNA reads as TGTGCCAGCAGAGTAGGACAGCACTATGGCTACACCTTC.

The chain has TRBV24-1 and TRBJ2-3; TRBD1 is a possible D gene (6 bases). In germline, CDR1 is KGHDR, CDR2 SFDVKD. CDR3 length: 15 amino acids. V dropped 4 bases and J dropped 0 bases, with 10 bases sitting between them. In DNA form, the CDR3 reads TGTGCCACCAGTGACCGAACAGGGAGCACAGATACGCAGTATTTT. Encoded protein: CATSDRTGSTDTQYF.

The V gene is TRBV27, the J gene TRBJ2-1; D uncertain. In germline, CDR1 is MNHEY, CDR2 SMNVEV (reference sequence). The CDR3 runs to 15 residues. Trimming took 5 bases from V and 3 from J, leaving 14 bases between them. For the CDR3, the DNA is TGTGCCAGCAGTCCACTGGCCACAGACTACAATGAGCAGTTCTTC. It is translated as CASSPLATDYNEQFF.

There are a few counts of this clone. The rearrangement links TRBV4-3 to TRBJ2-5, with 8 nucleotides matching TRBD2. CDR1 and CDR2 (germline): LGHNA, YSLEER. V trimming: 0 bases; J trimming: 7 bases; junction bases outside the gene matches: 10. The CDR3 extends over 16 amino acids. CDR3 sequence reads: CASSQEFGGGRGTQYF. The CDR3 coding sequence is TGCGCCAGCAGCCAAGAATTCGGGGGGGGCCGGGGGACCCAGTACTTC.

The chain is built from TRBV7-2 and TRBJ1-5; D remains ambiguous. The germline V gene has CDR1 SGHTA and CDR2 FQGNSA. The CDR3 consists of 15 residues. Trimming took off 0 bases at V and 3 bases at J, with 9 bases between the two ends. This chain's CDR3 is CASSLASGNNQPQHF. In DNA, the CDR3 is TGTGCCAGCAGCTTAGCCTCCGGGAACAATCAGCCCCAGCATTTT.

The chain has TRBV7-2 and TRBJ2-3, with TRBD2 matching over 12 bases. CDR1 SGHTA and CDR2 FQGNSA come from the germline V gene. Trimming cost V 1 base and J 6 bases; bases outside gene matches: 2. The CDR3 covers 15 residues. CDR3 in amino acids: CASSLDLAGGDTQYF. CDR3 sequence (DNA): TGTGCCAGCAGCTTAGACCTAGCGGGGGGGGATACGCAGTATTTT. Full variable domain (missing parts from reference TRBV7-2 and TRBJ2-3): GAGVSQSPSNKVTEKGKDVELRCDPISGHTALYWYRQSLGQGLEFLIYFQGNSAPDKSGLPSDRFSAERTGGSVSTLTIQRTQQEDSAVYLCASSLDLAGGDTQYFGPGTRLTVL.

The CDR3 loop is CASSPRTGATETQYF. In nucleotides, the CDR3 is TGTGCCAGCTCACCTCGAACAGGGGCGACGGAGACCCAGTACTTC. The chain carries TRBV18 and TRBJ2-5, with TRBD1 identical over 7 bases. V lost 3 bases, J lost 5 bases, and 9 bases stayed unmatched. The CDR3 length is 15 residues. Germline loops: CDR1 KGHSH, CDR2 LQKENI.

The chain couples TRBV5-1 to TRBJ1-2, with D possibly being TRBD1 (6 bases). The CDR3 sequence is 13 residues long. Looked up from germline, CDR1 is SGHRS and CDR2 is YFSETQ. Trimming shortened V by 4 bases and J by 9 bases, and 16 bases separated the two germline ends. Here the CDR3 reads CASSLWEQGSYTF. For the CDR3, the DNA is TGCGCCAGCAGCCTGTGGGAACAGGGTAGCTACACCTTC.

The chain employs TRBV18 and TRBJ1-5, with 8 bases matching TRBD1. V lost 3 bases, J lost 0 bases, and 7 bases stayed unmatched. This CDR3 region has 17 residues. Germline CDR1 reads KGHSH; CDR2 reads LQKENI. The DNA of the CDR3 is TGTGCCAGCTCACCGCTGGGGGGACAGGATAGCAATCAGCCCCAGCATTTT. Its protein is CASSPLGGQDSNQPQHF. Together with reference TRBV18 and TRBJ1-5, the CDR3 gives the full variable domain: NAGVMQNPRHLVRRRGQEARLRCSPMKGHSHVYWYRQLPEEGLKFMVYLQKENIIDESGMPKERFSAEFPKEGPSILRIQQVVRGDSAAYFCASSPLGGQDSNQPQHFGDGTRLSIL.

The rearrangement joins TRBV7-3 to TRBJ2-3, with a weak D call TRBD1 (5 bases). Germline V lookup: CDR1 SGHTA, CDR2 FQGTGA. CDR3 size: 11 residues. The CDR3 here is CVTGAGDTQYF. The CDR3 DNA sequence: TGTGTAACTGGGGCCGGGGATACGCAGTATTTT.